Listed here are 23 T cell receptor beta chains from one sample, sequenced in a study of T-cell memory formation after mild COVID-19. TCRdb redid the calling of the 5' RACE reads with MiXCR, one entry per CDR3 protein. The sample comprises approximately 410,000 distinct CDR3 sequences, 20% to 30% of which are singletons, and about an eighth rests with the top ten. The specimen was PBMCs or a T cell subset sorted from them (not recorded which). The receptors derive from an adult woman who had mild COVID-19 (a few samples of this study predate the infection). Cell type and time point are not known.

There are many counts of this clonotype. V and J are TRBV7-8 and TRBJ2-2; TRBD2 might be the D (7 bases). V was trimmed by 4 bases and J by 2 bases, leaving 14 bases between them. Germline CDR1 is SGHVS and CDR2 is FQNEAQ. The CDR3 covers 16 residues. CDR3 sequence (DNA): TGTGCCAGCAGCTCTCAGACGGGGGGCAACACCGGGGAGCTGTTTTTT. This sequence encodes CASSSQTGGNTGELFF.

The chain combines TRBV4-2 with TRBJ2-1; tentatively, D is TRBD1 (6 bases). Trimming took 1 base from V and 0 from J, leaving 13 bases between them. The CDR3 runs to 17 residues. Per the germline V gene, CDR1 is LGHNA and CDR2 is YNFKEQ. CDR3 region: CASSQVAGDASYNEQFF. The CDR3 coding sequence is TGTGCCAGCAGCCAAGTGGCAGGGGACGCCTCCTACAATGAGCAGTTCTTC.

The V and J genes are TRBV3-1 and TRBJ2-1; 9 positions agree with TRBD2. The V gene end was trimmed by 0 bases and the J gene end by 4 bases; junction bases not matched to a gene: 4. The V gene's germline CDR1 is LGHDT and CDR2 YNNKEL (reference sequence). This CDR3 is built from 16 residues. CDR3 nucleotide sequence: TGTGCCAGCAGCCAAGATTGGGGACTAGCTTACAATGAGCAGTTCTTC. It is translated as CASSQDWGLAYNEQFF.

This clonotype was counted a few times. The chain uses TRBV4-2 and TRBJ2-7, with D possibly TRBD1 on 7 matching bases. Trimming removed 2 bases from V and 1 base from J, with 12 bases in between. The CDR3 spans 15 residues. Germline loops: CDR1 LGHNA, CDR2 YNFKEQ. CDR3 DNA: TGTGCCAGCAGCCAACTTCAGGGGGGTTCCTACGAGCAGTACTTC. Residues: CASSQLQGGSYEQYF.

V usage is TRBV12-3 or TRBV12-4 and J usage is TRBJ2-7; tentative D call: TRBD1 (6 bases). V was pared by 4 bases and J by 0 bases, with 10 bases between. This CDR3 is 14 amino acids long. The CDR3 protein is CASSWGRSSYEQYF. CDR3 DNA sequence: TGTGCCAGCAGTTGGGGGCGGAGCTCCTACGAGCAGTACTTC.

This clonotype has at least ten counts. This chain connects TRBV7-2 to TRBJ2-2, with a possible D match to TRBD1 (5 bases). This CDR3 region has 17 residues. CDR1 is SGHTA, CDR2 FQGNSA, per germline. The V and J ends lost 1 base and 4 bases respectively, with 16 bases between them. The CDR3 is CASSLEGASVGTGELFF. The DNA of the CDR3 is TGTGCCAGCAGCTTAGAAGGGGCTAGTGTGGGCACCGGGGAGCTGTTTTTT.

The chain couples TRBV28 to TRBJ2-5; 7 bases are a match to TRBD2. Germline-derived CDR1 and CDR2 are MDHEN and SYDVKM. J gave up 1 base and V 4 bases, and 9 bases lay outside the gene matches. This CDR3 has 16 residues. CDR3 sequence: CASSSSGARIQETQYF. CDR3 nucleotides: TGTGCCAGCAGTTCGAGCGGGGCCCGGATCCAAGAGACCCAGTACTTC.

The J gene is TRBJ2-7, the V gene TRBV7-9; D not resolved. The CDR3 is 12 amino acids. The V end was cut by 2 bases, the J end by 9 bases, with 11 bases between. The germline gives CDR1 SEHNR, CDR2 FQNEAQ (reference sequence). Here the CDR3 reads CASSLNSAGQYF. The CDR3 bases are TGTGCCAGCAGCTTAAACAGCGCCGGGCAGTACTTC.

This clonotype was seen a handful of times. The J gene is TRBJ2-4, the V gene TRBV15; D remains ambiguous. Germline CDR1 is LNHNV and CDR2 is YYDKDF (reference sequence). This CDR3 comprises 11 residues. Trimming cost V 0 bases and J 15 bases, with 9 bases left between them. The CDR3 sequence is CATSRERFLYF. For the CDR3, the DNA is TGTGCCACCAGCAGAGAAAGGTTTCTGTACTTC.

CDR3 protein: CASSLVLAGVEFF. CDR3 coding DNA: TGCGCCAGCAGCTTGGTTCTAGCGGGGGTAGAATTCTTC. The V call is TRBV5-1, the J call TRBJ2-1, with 10 bases lining up with TRBD2. The CDR3 is 13 amino acids. Per germline, CDR1 SGHRS and CDR2 YFSETQ. The ends lost 0 bases at V and 16 bases at J; junction bases unmatched: 7.

This clonotype has a handful of counts. This chain joins TRBV5-1 and TRBJ1-5, with D uncertain. V lost 0 bases to trimming and J lost 9 bases, with 16 bases between them. Per the germline V gene, CDR1 is SGHRS and CDR2 is YFSETQ. This CDR3 is 15 amino acids long. The CDR3 nucleotides read TGCGCCAGCAGCTTGGGAGACACCACCTTAGGGCCCCAGCATTTT. It specifies CASSLGDTTLGPQHF.

This clonotype appeared a few times. The rearrangement uses TRBV12-3 or TRBV12-4 and TRBJ2-1, with TRBD2 matching 7 bases. CDR3 size: 16 residues. V lost 4 bases to trimming and J lost 3 bases; unmatched junction nucleotides: 9. CDR3 loop: CASSSRGAGVYNEQFF. The CDR3, as DNA: TGTGCCAGCAGTTCCCGGGGCGCGGGGGTCTACAATGAGCAGTTCTTC.

Only a few counts were recorded for this clonotype. The chain recombines TRBV5-5 with TRBJ1-1; D is perhaps TRBD1 (5 bases). V was pared by 5 bases and J by 1 base, with 12 bases between. The CDR3 spans 14 residues. Germline CDR1 reads SGHKS; CDR2 reads YYEKEE (reference sequence). The CDR3 region is CASRTGQANTEAFF. The CDR3 bases are TGTGCCAGCAGAACAGGTCAGGCGAACACTGAAGCTTTCTTT.

The chain recombines TRBV4-1 with TRBJ2-5, with 7 nucleotides matching TRBD1. The CDR3 covers 14 residues. J was trimmed by 4 bases and V by 1 base; bases with no gene match: 3. Germline assignment: CDR1 MGHRA and CDR2 YSYEKL. The CDR3: CASSQVSGGETQYF. CDR3 coding DNA: TGCGCCAGCAGCCAAGTATCAGGGGGAGAGACCCAGTACTTC.

The V gene is TRBV4-1, the J gene TRBJ1-2, with D hard to call. Germline CDR1 is MGHRA and CDR2 is YSYEKL. The germline V and J ends were trimmed by 3 bases and 3 bases, with 20 bases remaining between them. CDR3 length: 17 residues. The CDR3 region has the DNA TGCGCCAGCAGCCAGATGGCCGGACCCCTTGGGGACTATGGCTACACCTTC. Its translation: CASSQMAGPLGDYGYTF.

This clonotype occurred a few times. The V gene is TRBV7-6, the J gene TRBJ2-5; 7 bases are a match to TRBD2. Germline CDR1 is SGHVS and CDR2 is FNYEAQ. With V trimmed by 4 bases and J by 0 bases, 11 bases remained unmatched. The CDR3 has 17 amino acids. DNA of the CDR3: TGTGCCAGCAGCTCCCCTGGGCTAGCGGAAAACCAAGAGACCCAGTACTTC. This encodes CASSSPGLAENQETQYF.

V gene TRBV4-1 combines with J gene TRBJ2-5, with TRBD2 identical over 7 bases. Germline lookup yields CDR1 MGHRA and CDR2 YSYEKL. Trimming removed 0 bases from V and 2 bases from J; junction bases left unmatched: 9. The CDR3 loop spans 17 amino acids. The CDR3 nucleotides read TGCGCCAGCAGCCAAGATCGCAGGTGGGGGGGACAAGAGACCCAGTACTTC. Translating gives CASSQDRRWGGQETQYF.

The chain recombines TRBV7-9 with TRBJ1-1; 8 bases map to TRBD1. CDR3 length: 16 amino acids. The V gene end was trimmed by 3 bases and the J gene end by 0 bases; junction bases not matched to a gene: 6. Germline V gene lookup returns CDR1 SEHNR and CDR2 FQNEAQ (reference sequence). The CDR3 coding sequence is TGTGCCAGCAGCTTTAAAAGGACAGGGATGAACACTGAAGCTTTCTTT. Its protein product is CASSFKRTGMNTEAFF.

The genes are TRBV9 and TRBJ1-2, with a possible D match to TRBD1 (6 bases). V was clipped by 3 bases and J by 8 bases, with 11 bases between them. This CDR3 has 12 amino acids. The germline CDR1 and CDR2 sequences are SGDLS and YYNGEE. The CDR3 DNA sequence: TGTGCCAGCAGCGCGGAGGGGGACGGCTACACCTTC. This translates into CASSAEGDGYTF.

A few counts support this clonotype. The chain joins TRBV20-1 to TRBJ2-2; D possibly corresponds to TRBD2 (5 bases). Germline V gene data show CDR1 as DFQATT and CDR2 as SNEGSKA (reference sequence). V was trimmed by 0 bases and J by 5 bases, leaving 13 bases between them. The CDR3 has 15 amino acids. CDR3 protein: CSARDGGRGTGELFF. Here the CDR3 DNA reads TGCAGTGCTAGAGATGGTGGCCGGGGAACCGGGGAGCTGTTTTTT.

V usage is TRBV3-1 and J usage is TRBJ2-1, with 9 bases matching TRBD1. Germline V CDR1 and CDR2: LGHDT, YNNKEL (reference sequence). With 6 bases clipped from V and 15 bases from J, the junction kept 12 bases outside the gene matches. CDR3 length: 13 amino acids. The CDR3 DNA reads TGTGCCAGCAGTCTACTAGGACAGGGGCCTCGGTTCTTC. Protein sequence: CASSLLGQGPRFF.

This clonotype is a singleton in its sample. The chain has TRBV9 and TRBJ2-7, with 9 bases lining up with TRBD2. CDR1 is SGDLS, CDR2 YYNGEE, per germline. The CDR3 has 17 amino acids. Trimming cost V 0 bases and J 1 base; bases outside gene matches: 8. This chain's CDR3 is CASSVDSGGPTSYEQYF. In nucleotides, the CDR3 is TGTGCCAGCAGCGTAGACAGCGGGGGGCCAACTTCCTACGAGCAGTACTTC.

J is TRBJ2-5 and V is TRBV7-9; TRBD2 agrees at 10 bases. Germline V lookup: CDR1 SEHNR, CDR2 FQNEAQ (reference sequence). Trimming cost V 9 bases and J 3 bases; bases outside gene matches: 7. The CDR3 contains 14 residues. CDR3 sequence reads: CASRLAGTKETQYF. CDR3 sequence (DNA): TGTGCCAGTAGACTAGCGGGTACCAAAGAGACCCAGTACTTC.